This TCR beta chain is from a study of technical replicates of blood from a few donors. The table came from immunoSEQ multiplex PCR; TCRdb's copy has only in-frame clones and leaves some out. The sample has fewer than 85,000 clones, 85% to 95% seen once. In germline, CDR1 is SGHDT, CDR2 YYEEEE. The CDR3 is made up of 15 amino acids. Germline trimming cut 4 bases from V and 5 bases from J; bases unmatched to any gene: 9. This clone turned up a few times. The sequencing sample was made of T cells isolated from PBMCs. The TCR sequence derives from a human donor in good health. The chain recombines TRBV5-6 with TRBJ1-5; 7 bases are shared with TRBD1. The CDR3: CASSKGQILHQPQHF. DNA of the CDR3: TGTGCCAGCAGCAAGGGACAGATACTACATCAGCCCCAGCATTTT.